Following are 23 T cell receptor beta chains from one sample sequenced in a study of blood T cell repertoires in COVID-19. Libraries were prepared by immunoSEQ multiplex PCR; TCRdb keeps only in-frame clonotypes and omits some of them. The data show about 83,000 clones, more than 70% seen once. The sequenced sample consisted of peripheral blood. Source of these receptors: a man in his forties or fifties with active COVID-19.

The J gene is TRBJ1-2, the V gene TRBV2, with TRBD1 matching over 7 bases. CDR3 length equals 14 residues. J lost 2 bases, V lost 2 bases, and 2 bases had no gene match. From germline, CDR1 is SNHLY and CDR2 FYNNEI. This CDR3 reads CASSEQTGNYGYTF. Written as DNA, the CDR3 is TGTGCCAGCAGTGAACAGACAGGGAACTATGGCTACACCTTC.

This chain connects TRBV7-2 to TRBJ2-5; TRBD1 matches at 7 bases. The junction had 7 bases not matched to a gene; V was cut back by 5 bases and J by 1 base. The CDR3 extends over 15 amino acids. From germline, CDR1 is SGHTA and CDR2 FQGNSA. The CDR3 sequence is CASSPGTAVQETQYF. The CDR3 nucleotides are TGTGCCAGCAGCCCGGGGACAGCAGTCCAAGAGACCCAGTACTTC. Full variable domain (remainder filled in from reference TRBV7-2 and TRBJ2-5): GAGVSQSPSNKVTEKGKDVELRCDPISGHTALYWYRQSLGQGLEFLIYFQGNSAPDKSGLPSDRFSAERTGGSVSTLTIQRTQQEDSAVYLCASSPGTAVQETQYFGPGTRLLVL.

The rearrangement uses TRBV19 and TRBJ1-1, with 12 bases matching TRBD1. This CDR3 has 18 amino acids. J lost 6 bases, V lost 4 bases, and 15 bases had no gene match. Germline V gene lookup returns CDR1 LNHDA and CDR2 SQIVND (reference sequence). In DNA, the CDR3 is TGTGCCAGTAGTACACCCGGGACAGGGGGCCCGTCCGTGGCTGAAGCTTTCTTT. Its protein product is CASSTPGTGGPSVAEAFF.

This sequence joins TRBV5-4 and TRBJ2-4; TRBD1 agrees at 10 bases. After removal of 4 bases from V and 11 bases from J, the junction contained 9 bases not matched to a gene. Germline loops: CDR1 SGHNT, CDR2 YYREEE (reference sequence). The CDR3 runs 14 residues. The CDR3 loop reads CASSLGQGQTFQYF. Here the CDR3 DNA reads TGTGCCAGCAGCCTGGGACAGGGGCAGACGTTTCAGTACTTC.

This chain links TRBV4-2 with TRBJ2-3, with 11 bases fitting TRBD2. CDR3 size: 17 residues. Germline V gene sequence: CDR1 LGHNA, CDR2 YNFKEQ. With 0 bases clipped from V and 2 bases from J, the junction kept 4 bases outside the gene matches. The CDR3 reads CASSQDRGLAVTDTQYF. CDR3 sequence (DNA): TGTGCCAGCAGCCAAGATCGGGGACTAGCGGTCACAGATACGCAGTATTTT.

The chain links TRBV28 to TRBJ2-7; D uncertain. The CDR3 runs 15 residues. Germline loops: CDR1 MDHEN, CDR2 SYDVKM. V lost 4 bases, J lost 3 bases, and 16 bases lay in between. The CDR3 region is CASSSSNGFLYEQYF. CDR3 bases: TGTGCCAGCAGTTCCTCTAACGGGTTTCTCTACGAGCAGTACTTC.

This sequence joins TRBV28 and TRBJ1-4; 7 bases agree with TRBD1. Germline loops: CDR1 MDHEN, CDR2 SYDVKM. After removal of 8 bases from V and 12 bases from J, the junction contained 18 bases not matched to a gene. The CDR3 length is 15 residues. The DNA of the CDR3 is TGTGCCAGCTATGCAGGGGGAATGGGGTATGGGGAACTGTTTTTT. This sequence encodes CASYAGGMGYGELFF.

The rearrangement joins TRBV6-2 or TRBV6-3 to TRBJ2-6; possibly TRBD1 for D (6 bases). Trimming removed 2 bases from V and 2 bases from J, with 10 bases in between. The CDR3 is 16 amino acids. Germline loops: CDR1 MNHEY, CDR2 SVGEGT. In DNA, the CDR3 is TGTGCCAGCAGTTACATGGACAGCCCTGGGGCCAACGTCCTGACTTTC. This codes for CASSYMDSPGANVLTF.

The chain employs TRBV5-1 and TRBJ2-4, with 9 bases aligning to TRBD1. Per germline, CDR1 SGHRS and CDR2 YFSETQ. The CDR3 sequence is 15 residues long. V lost 3 bases, J lost 6 bases, and 7 bases stayed unmatched. Here the CDR3 DNA reads TGCGCCAGCAGCTGGACAGGGGATGGGGGAAACATTCAGTACTTC. Its translation: CASSWTGDGGNIQYF.

V is TRBV9 and J is TRBJ1-3; D unresolved. The germline CDR1 and CDR2 sequences are SGDLS and YYNGEE. Trimming removed 0 bases from V and 1 base from J, with 11 bases in between. The length of the CDR3 is 16 residues. The chain's CDR3 is CASSVDLGVSGNTIYF. In DNA, the CDR3 is TGTGCCAGCAGCGTAGATCTAGGAGTATCTGGAAACACCATATATTTT.

The V and J genes are TRBV24-1 and TRBJ2-7, with D perhaps matching TRBD2 (6 bases). Germline assignment: CDR1 KGHDR and CDR2 SFDVKD. V was pared by 10 bases and J by 0 bases, with 12 bases between. This CDR3 comprises 13 residues. The CDR3 nucleotides are TGTGCCACGGAGGGCAGGAGCTCCTACGAGCAGTACTTC. Encoded protein: CATEGRSSYEQYF.

The gene calls are TRBV13 and TRBJ1-1; 7 positions agree with TRBD1. V was pared by 4 bases and J by 5 bases, with 10 bases of the junction left unmatched. CDR1 is PRHDT, CDR2 FYEKMQ, per germline (reference sequence). The CDR3 is made up of 15 amino acids. DNA for the CDR3: TGTGCCAGCAGCTCTAGCCGACAGGGAAGGACTGAAGCTTTCTTT. Its protein is CASSSSRQGRTEAFF.

The J gene is TRBJ2-2, the V gene TRBV7-9; 9 positions match TRBD2. CDR3 length equals 16 residues. Trimming cost V 8 bases and J 1 base; bases outside gene matches: 8. Germline V gives CDR1 SEHNR, CDR2 FQNEAQ (reference sequence). The CDR3 DNA reads TGTGCCAGCGTTGGTAGCGGGAGTTTGAACACCGGGGAGCTGTTTTTT. It codes for CASVGSGSLNTGELFF. Drawing the rest from reference TRBV7-9 and TRBJ2-2, the complete variable domain is DTGVSQNPRHKITKRGQNVTFRCDPISEHNRLYWYRQTLGQGPEFLTYFQNEAQLEKSRLLSDRFSAERPKGSFSTLEIQRTEQGDSAMYLCASVGSGSLNTGELFFGEGSRLTVL.

The chain links TRBV28 to TRBJ2-7; TRBD2 matches at 10 bases. The germline V gene encodes CDR1 MDHEN and CDR2 SYDVKM. V was clipped by 6 bases and J by 4 bases; unmatched bases: 12. This CDR3 is 16 amino acids long. The DNA of the CDR3 is TGTGCCAGCAGCTCCCCTCTAGCGGGAGCCTATTACGAGCAGTACTTC. Its protein is CASSSPLAGAYYEQYF.

This chain connects TRBV6-4 to TRBJ2-1; 8 bases align to TRBD2. The J segment lost 6 bases and the V segment lost 6 bases, leaving 10 bases of the junction unmatched. The CDR3 is 15 residues long. The germline V gene encodes CDR1 MRHNA and CDR2 SNTAGT. CDR3 region: CASSVSGGLANEQFF. CDR3 sequence (DNA): TGTGCCAGCAGCGTAAGCGGGGGACTGGCCAATGAGCAGTTCTTC.

This chain connects TRBV5-1 to TRBJ1-3; D not resolved. The V end lost 0 bases, the J end lost 3 bases, and 7 bases lay between the germline ends. The CDR3 runs to 14 residues. Germline V gene sequence: CDR1 SGHRS, CDR2 YFSETQ. The CDR3 DNA reads as TGCGCCAGCAGCTTGGGAGCCGGTGGAAACACCATATATTTT. Translation gives CASSLGAGGNTIYF.

The rearrangement links TRBV2 to TRBJ2-7; 7 nucleotides align to TRBD1. This CDR3 has 15 residues. J lost 0 bases, V lost 6 bases, and 8 bases had no gene match. Germline V gene data show CDR1 as SNHLY and CDR2 as FYNNEI. The CDR3, as DNA: TGTGCCAGCAGACTCCGGGACAGCGGCTCCTACGAGCAGTACTTC. As protein: CASRLRDSGSYEQYF.

The chain has TRBV9 and TRBJ1-2; D possibly corresponds to TRBD1 (5 bases). Trimming took 2 bases from V and 8 from J, leaving 10 bases between them. The CDR3 totals 12 residues. Germline V gives CDR1 SGDLS, CDR2 YYNGEE. Here the CDR3 reads CASSVAGYGYTF. CDR3 bases: TGTGCCAGCAGCGTCGCAGGGTACGGCTACACCTTC.

The gene calls are TRBV3-1 (or the pseudogene TRBV3-2) and TRBJ2-3; the match to TRBD1 covers 7 bases. This CDR3 spans 15 amino acids. From germline, CDR1 is LGHDT and CDR2 YNNKEL (reference sequence). Germline trimming cut 6 bases from V and 1 base from J; bases unmatched to any gene: 7. CDR3 DNA sequence: TGTGCCAGCAGTCTTGGACAGGCTCGCACAGATACGCAGTATTTT. Encoded protein: CASSLGQARTDTQYF.

The rearrangement uses TRBV18 and TRBJ1-1, with a weak D call TRBD1 (5 bases). The CDR3 is 16 amino acids. V lost 2 bases to trimming and J lost 0 bases, with 13 bases between them. Germline CDR1 KGHSH, CDR2 LQKENI. In DNA form, the CDR3 reads TGTGCCAGCTCACCAGGGCAGGGAAGCCTGAACACTGAAGCTTTCTTT. This encodes CASSPGQGSLNTEAFF. The full variable domain, with the rest looked up from reference TRBV18 and TRBJ1-1, is NAGVMQNPRHLVRRRGQEARLRCSPMKGHSHVYWYRQLPEEGLKFMVYLQKENIIDESGMPKERFSAEFPKEGPSILRIQQVVRGDSAAYFCASSPGQGSLNTEAFFGQGTRLTVV.

V usage is TRBV3-1 (or the pseudogene TRBV3-2) and J usage is TRBJ1-6; 8 bases map to TRBD1. Germline V gives CDR1 LGHDT, CDR2 YNNKEL (reference sequence). There are 16 residues in the CDR3. After removal of 2 bases from V and 10 bases from J, the junction contained 10 bases not matched to a gene. CDR3 in amino acids: CASSQPGQGENSPLHF. The DNA of the CDR3 is TGTGCCAGCAGCCAACCTGGACAGGGAGAGAACTCACCCCTCCACTTT.

This chain uses TRBV6-5 with TRBJ1-1; TRBD1 agrees at 8 bases. The germline V gene has CDR1 MNHEY and CDR2 SVGAGI. J lost 4 bases, V lost 10 bases, and 11 bases had no gene match. This CDR3 comprises 14 residues. CDR3 coding DNA: TGTGCCATCTCCAGGCAGGGGGCTGGCACTGAAGCTTTCTTT. Protein sequence: CAISRQGAGTEAFF.

This chain uses TRBV7-9 with TRBJ1-2; a weak D match, TRBD1 (6 bases). The germline V gene encodes CDR1 SEHNR and CDR2 FQNEAQ (reference sequence). V lost 1 base, J lost 3 bases, and 12 bases lay in between. This CDR3 region has 15 residues. DNA for the CDR3: TGTGCCAGCAGCTTAGACAGGGCGATCGACTATGGCTACACCTTC. This encodes CASSLDRAIDYGYTF.